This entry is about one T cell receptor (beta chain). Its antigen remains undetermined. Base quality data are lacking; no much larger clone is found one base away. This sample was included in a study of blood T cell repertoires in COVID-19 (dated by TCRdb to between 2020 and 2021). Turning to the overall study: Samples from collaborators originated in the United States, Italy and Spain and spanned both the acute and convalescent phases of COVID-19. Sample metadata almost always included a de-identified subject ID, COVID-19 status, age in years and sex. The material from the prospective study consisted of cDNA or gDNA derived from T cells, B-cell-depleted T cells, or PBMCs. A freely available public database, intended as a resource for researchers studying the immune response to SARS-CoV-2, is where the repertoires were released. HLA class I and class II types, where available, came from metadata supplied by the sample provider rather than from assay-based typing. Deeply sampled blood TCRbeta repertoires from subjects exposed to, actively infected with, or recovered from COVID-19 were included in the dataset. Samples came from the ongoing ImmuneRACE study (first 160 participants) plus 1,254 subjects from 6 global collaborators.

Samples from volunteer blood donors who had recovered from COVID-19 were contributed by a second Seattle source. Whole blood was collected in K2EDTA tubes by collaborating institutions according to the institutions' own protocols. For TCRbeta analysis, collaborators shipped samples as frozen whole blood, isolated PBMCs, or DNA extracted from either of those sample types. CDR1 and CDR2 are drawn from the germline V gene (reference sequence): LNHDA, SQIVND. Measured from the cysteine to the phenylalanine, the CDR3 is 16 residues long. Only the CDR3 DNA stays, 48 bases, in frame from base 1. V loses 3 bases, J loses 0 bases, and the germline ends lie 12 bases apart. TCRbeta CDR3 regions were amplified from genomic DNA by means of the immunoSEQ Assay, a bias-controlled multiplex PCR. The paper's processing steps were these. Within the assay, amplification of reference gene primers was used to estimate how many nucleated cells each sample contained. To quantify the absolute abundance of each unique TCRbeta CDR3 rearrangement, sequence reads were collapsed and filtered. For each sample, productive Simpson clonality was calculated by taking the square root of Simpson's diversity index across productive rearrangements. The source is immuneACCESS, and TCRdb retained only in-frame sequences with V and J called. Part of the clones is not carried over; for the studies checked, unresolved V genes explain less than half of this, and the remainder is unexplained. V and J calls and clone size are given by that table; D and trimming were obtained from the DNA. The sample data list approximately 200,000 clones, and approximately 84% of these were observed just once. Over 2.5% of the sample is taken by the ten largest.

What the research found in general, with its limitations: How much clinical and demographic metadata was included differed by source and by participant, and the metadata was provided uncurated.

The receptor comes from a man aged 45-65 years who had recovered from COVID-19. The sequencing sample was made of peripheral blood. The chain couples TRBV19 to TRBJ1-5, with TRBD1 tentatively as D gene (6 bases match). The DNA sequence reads TGTGCCAGTAGTATCGACAGGTCTTATAGCAATCAGCCCCAGCATTTT. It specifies CASSIDRSYSNQPQHF.